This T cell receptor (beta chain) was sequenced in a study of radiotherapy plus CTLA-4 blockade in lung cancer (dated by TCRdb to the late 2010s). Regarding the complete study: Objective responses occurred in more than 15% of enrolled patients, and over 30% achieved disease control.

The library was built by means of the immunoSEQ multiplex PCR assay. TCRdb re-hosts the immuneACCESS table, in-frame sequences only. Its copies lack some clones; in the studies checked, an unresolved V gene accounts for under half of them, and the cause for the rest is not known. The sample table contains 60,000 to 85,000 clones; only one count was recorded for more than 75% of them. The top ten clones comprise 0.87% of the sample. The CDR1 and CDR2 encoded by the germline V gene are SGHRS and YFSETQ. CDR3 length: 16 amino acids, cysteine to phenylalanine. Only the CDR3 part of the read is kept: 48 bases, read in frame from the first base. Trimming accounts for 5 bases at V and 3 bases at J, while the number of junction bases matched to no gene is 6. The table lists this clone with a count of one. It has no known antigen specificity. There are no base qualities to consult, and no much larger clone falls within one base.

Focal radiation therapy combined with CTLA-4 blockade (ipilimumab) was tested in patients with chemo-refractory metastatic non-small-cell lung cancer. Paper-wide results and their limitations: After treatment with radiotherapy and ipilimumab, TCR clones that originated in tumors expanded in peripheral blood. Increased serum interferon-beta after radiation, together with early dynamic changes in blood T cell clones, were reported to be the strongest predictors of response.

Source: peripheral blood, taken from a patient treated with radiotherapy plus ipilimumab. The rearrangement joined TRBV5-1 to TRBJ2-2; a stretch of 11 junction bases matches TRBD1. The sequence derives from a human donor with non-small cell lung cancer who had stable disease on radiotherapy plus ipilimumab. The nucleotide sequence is TGCGCCAGCAGTTATGGACAGGGGGCGGACACCGGGGAGCTGTTTTTT. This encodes CASSYGQGADTGELFF.